This T cell receptor beta chain was sequenced during a study of regulatory T cells in long-lasting Graves disease. From germline, CDR1 is GTSNPN and CDR2 SVGIG (reference sequence). The germline V and J ends were trimmed by 0 bases and 10 bases, with 18 bases remaining between them. CDR3 length equals 15 residues. Regarding time point: newly diagnosed GD, antithyroid drugs for less than 3 months. RNA from PBMCs was the source of the TCR library. The TCR beta library used iRepertoire HTBI primers with Arm-PCR amplification of CDR3. From the multiplex PCR reads, TCRdb called clonotypes with MiXCR, one entry per CDR3 protein. Among a few hundred thousand distinct CDR3 sequences listed, roughly 10% were seen once. The sample was also reused in another study, on T cells in Graves' hyperthyroidism and ophthalmopathy.

The chain links TRBV30 to TRBJ1-4, with D perhaps matching TRBD1 (5 bases). The receptor's source is a woman between 18 and 29 years old with Graves disease. The starting material was peripheral blood mononuclear cells (PBMCs), obtained at new diagnosis, from a patient treated with antithyroid drugs. The chain's CDR3 is CAWSVLGRGLGKLFF. CDR3 sequence (DNA): TGTGCCTGGAGTGTACTAGGGAGGGGACTTGGAAAACTGTTTTTT. Together with reference TRBV30 and TRBJ1-4, the CDR3 gives the full variable domain: SQTIHQWPATLVQPVGSPLSLECTVEGTSNPNLYWYRQAAGRGLQLLFYSVGIGQISSEVPQNLSASRPQDRQFILSSKKLLLSDSGFYLCAWSVLGRGLGKLFFGSGTQLSVL.